These 7 T cell receptor beta chains originate from one sample sequenced in a study of T cells in localized non-small cell lung cancer. The assay was immunoSEQ multiplex PCR, and TCRdb's table has in-frame clones only and misses some. Of 40,000 or so clones in the sample, 75% to 85% were seen once. This material consisted of PBMCs, taken before any cancer treatment. Every receptor here comes from a woman aged 35-70 years with stage II squamous cell lung carcinoma.

The CDR3 reads CASSRGVSTDTQYF. The CDR3 DNA sequence: TGTGCCAGCAGTAGAGGGGTTAGCACAGATACGCAGTATTTT. The chain is built from TRBV11-3 and TRBJ2-3; the D gene could be TRBD1 or TRBD2 (5 bases each). This CDR3 is 14 amino acids long. The V end lost 6 bases, the J end lost 0 bases, and 10 bases lay between the germline ends. Germline CDR1 and CDR2: SGHNT and YENEEA.

V and J are TRBV29-1 and TRBJ1-2; no definite D call. CDR3 length equals 11 residues. Per germline, CDR1 SQVTM and CDR2 ANQGSEA. Deletions cut 4 bases from V and 4 bases from J, with 7 bases between. The CDR3 DNA reads as TGCAGCGTTGCACCGGGCTATGGCTACACCTTC. Translating it yields CSVAPGYGYTF.

This clone is a singleton in its sample. This chain joins TRBV27 and TRBJ2-7; D not certain. Germline V gives CDR1 MNHEY, CDR2 SMNVEV (reference sequence). The CDR3 contains 12 residues. V lost 5 bases and J lost 2, with 7 bases in between. Written as DNA, the CDR3 is TGTGCCAGCAGTGACCGGGCCTACGAGCAGTACTTC. Protein product: CASSDRAYEQYF.

The V gene is TRBV7-8, the J gene TRBJ1-5; perhaps TRBD1 as D (5 bases). V was shortened by 5 bases and J by 2 bases, with 13 bases between the two germline ends. The CDR3 sequence is 15 residues long. Germline assignment: CDR1 SGHVS and CDR2 FQNEAQ. The CDR3: CASSPGGARNQPQHF. The CDR3 bases are TGTGCCAGCAGCCCCGGAGGGGCACGCAATCAGCCCCAGCATTTT.

The chain links TRBV4-3 to TRBJ1-2, with 8 nucleotides matching TRBD1. Germline values: CDR1 LGHNA, CDR2 YSLEER. V gave up 1 base and J gave up 4 bases; unmatched junction bases: 23. The CDR3 runs to 21 residues. For the CDR3, the DNA is TGCGCCAGCAGCCAAGGGCCCTCAGGACAGGGAGGGCCAAGAGGGGGCTATGGCTACACCTTC. Residues: CASSQGPSGQGGPRGGYGYTF.

This CDR3 is CASAQYGGNEQFF. CDR3 DNA sequence: TGCGCCAGCGCACAATACGGGGGAAATGAGCAGTTCTTC. This chain joins TRBV5-1 and TRBJ2-1; a possible D gene is TRBD2 (6 bases). The germline gives CDR1 SGHRS, CDR2 YFSETQ. The ends were cut back, 7 bases at V and 7 bases at J, with 15 bases in the middle. The CDR3 loop spans 13 amino acids.

The V gene is TRBV4-1, the J gene TRBJ2-5; D remains unclear. Germline assignment: CDR1 MGHRA and CDR2 YSYEKL. The length of the CDR3 is 15 residues. Trimming took 4 bases from V and 4 from J, leaving 16 bases between them. CDR3 residues: CASSPSTRSPETQYF. CDR3 sequence (DNA): TGCGCCAGCAGCCCTTCGACTCGAAGCCCAGAGACCCAGTACTTC.